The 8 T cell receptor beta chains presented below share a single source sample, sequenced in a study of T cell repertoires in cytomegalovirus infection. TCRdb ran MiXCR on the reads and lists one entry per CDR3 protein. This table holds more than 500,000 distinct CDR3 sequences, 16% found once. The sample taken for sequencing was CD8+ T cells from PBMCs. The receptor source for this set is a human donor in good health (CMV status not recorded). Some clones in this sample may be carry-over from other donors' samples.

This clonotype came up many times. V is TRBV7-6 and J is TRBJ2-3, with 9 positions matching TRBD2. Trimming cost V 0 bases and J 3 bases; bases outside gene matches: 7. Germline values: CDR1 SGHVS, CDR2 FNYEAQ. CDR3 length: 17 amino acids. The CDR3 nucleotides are TGTGCCAGCAGCTTAGCTGCTCTAGCGGGGTGGACAGATACGCAGTATTTT. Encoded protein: CASSLAALAGWTDTQYF.

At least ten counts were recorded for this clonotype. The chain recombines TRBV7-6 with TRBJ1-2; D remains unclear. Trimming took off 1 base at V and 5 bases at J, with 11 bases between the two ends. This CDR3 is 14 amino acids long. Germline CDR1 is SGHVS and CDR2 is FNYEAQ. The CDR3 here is CASSLEGSTYGYTF. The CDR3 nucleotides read TGTGCCAGCAGCTTAGAGGGCAGTACTTATGGCTACACCTTC.

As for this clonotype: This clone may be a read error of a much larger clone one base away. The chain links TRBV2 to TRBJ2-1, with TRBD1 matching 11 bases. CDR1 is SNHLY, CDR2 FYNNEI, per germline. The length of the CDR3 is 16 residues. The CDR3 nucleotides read TGTTCCAGCAGTGCCCGGACAGGGGGCATGTACAATGAGCAGTTCTTC. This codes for CSSSARTGGMYNEQFF.

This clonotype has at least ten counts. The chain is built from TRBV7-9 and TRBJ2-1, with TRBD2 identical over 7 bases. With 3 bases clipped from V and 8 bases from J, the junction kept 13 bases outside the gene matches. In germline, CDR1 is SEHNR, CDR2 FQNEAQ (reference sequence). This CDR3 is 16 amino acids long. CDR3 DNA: TGTGCCAGCAGCTTCTTGGGTGGGACTATTGAGGATGAGCAGTTCTTC. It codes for CASSFLGGTIEDEQFF.

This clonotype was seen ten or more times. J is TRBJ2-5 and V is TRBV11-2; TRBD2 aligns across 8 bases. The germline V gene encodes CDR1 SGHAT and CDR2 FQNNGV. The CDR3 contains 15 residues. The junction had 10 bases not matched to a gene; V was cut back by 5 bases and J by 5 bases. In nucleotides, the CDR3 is TGTGCCAGCAGCAATTATATTAGCGGGGTGGAGACCCAGTACTTC. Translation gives CASSNYISGVETQYF.

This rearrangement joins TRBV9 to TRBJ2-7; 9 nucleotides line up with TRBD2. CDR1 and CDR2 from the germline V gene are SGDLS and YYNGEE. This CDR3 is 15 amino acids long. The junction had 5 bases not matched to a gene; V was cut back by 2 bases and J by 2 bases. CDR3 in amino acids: CASSVDSGSTYEQYF. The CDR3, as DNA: TGTGCCAGCAGCGTCGATAGCGGGAGTACCTACGAGCAGTACTTC.

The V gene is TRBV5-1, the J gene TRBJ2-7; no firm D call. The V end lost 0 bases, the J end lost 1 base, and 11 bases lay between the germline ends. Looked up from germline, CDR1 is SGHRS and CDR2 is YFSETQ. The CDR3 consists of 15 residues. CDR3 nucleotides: TGCGCCAGCAGCTTGGATGGGCCCTCGTCCTACGAGCAGTACTTC. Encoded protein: CASSLDGPSSYEQYF.

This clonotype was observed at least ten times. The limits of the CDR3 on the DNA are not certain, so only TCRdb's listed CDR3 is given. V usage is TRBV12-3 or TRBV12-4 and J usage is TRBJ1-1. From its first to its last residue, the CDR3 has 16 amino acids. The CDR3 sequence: CASSSSRFVKNTEAFF.